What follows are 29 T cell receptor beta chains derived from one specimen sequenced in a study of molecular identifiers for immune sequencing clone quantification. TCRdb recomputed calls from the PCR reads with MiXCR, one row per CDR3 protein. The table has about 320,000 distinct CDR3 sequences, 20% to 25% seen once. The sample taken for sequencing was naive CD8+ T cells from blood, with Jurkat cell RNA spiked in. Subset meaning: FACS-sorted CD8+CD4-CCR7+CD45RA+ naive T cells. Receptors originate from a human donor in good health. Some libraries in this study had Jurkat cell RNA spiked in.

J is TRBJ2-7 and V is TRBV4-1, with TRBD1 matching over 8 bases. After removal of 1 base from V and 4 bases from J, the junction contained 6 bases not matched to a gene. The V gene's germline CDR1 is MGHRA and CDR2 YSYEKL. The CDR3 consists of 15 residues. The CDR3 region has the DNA TGCGCCAGCAGCCAAGCCCGACAGGGGTCGTACGAGCAGTACTTC. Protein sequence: CASSQARQGSYEQYF.

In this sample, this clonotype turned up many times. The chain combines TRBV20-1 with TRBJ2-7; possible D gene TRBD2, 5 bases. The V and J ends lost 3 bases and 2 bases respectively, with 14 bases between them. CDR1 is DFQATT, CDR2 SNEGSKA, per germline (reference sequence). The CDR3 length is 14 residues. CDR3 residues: CSARWRSQPYEQYF. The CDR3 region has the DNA TGCAGTGCTAGGTGGAGGAGTCAACCCTACGAGCAGTACTTC.

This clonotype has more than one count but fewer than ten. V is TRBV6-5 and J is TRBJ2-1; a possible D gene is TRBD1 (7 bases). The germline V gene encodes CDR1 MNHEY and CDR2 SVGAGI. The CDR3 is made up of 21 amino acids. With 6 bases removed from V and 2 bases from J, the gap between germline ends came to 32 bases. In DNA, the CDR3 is TGTGCCAGCAGCCAAAGGGGGACTCGAAACGCCGACAGGGACACCTACAATGAGCAGTTCTTC. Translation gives CASSQRGTRNADRDTYNEQFF.

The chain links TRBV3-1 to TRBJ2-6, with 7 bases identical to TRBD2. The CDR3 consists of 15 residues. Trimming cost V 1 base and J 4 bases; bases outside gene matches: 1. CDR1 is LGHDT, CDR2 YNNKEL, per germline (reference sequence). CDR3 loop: CASSQVGGGANVLTF. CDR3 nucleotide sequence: TGTGCCAGCAGCCAAGTGGGAGGGGGGGCCAACGTCCTGACTTTC. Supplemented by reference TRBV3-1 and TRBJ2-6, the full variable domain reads DTAVSQTPKYLVTQMGNDKSIKCEQNLGHDTMYWYKQDSKKFLKIMFSYNNKELIINETVPNRFSPKSPDKAHLNLHINSLELGDSAVYFCASSQVGGGANVLTFGAGSRLTVL.

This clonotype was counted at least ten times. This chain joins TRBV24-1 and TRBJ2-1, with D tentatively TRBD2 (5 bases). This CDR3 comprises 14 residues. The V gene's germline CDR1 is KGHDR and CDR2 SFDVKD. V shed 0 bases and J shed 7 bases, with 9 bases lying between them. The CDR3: CATSDLEGVNEQFF. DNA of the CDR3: TGTGCCACCAGTGATTTGGAGGGCGTAAATGAGCAGTTCTTC.

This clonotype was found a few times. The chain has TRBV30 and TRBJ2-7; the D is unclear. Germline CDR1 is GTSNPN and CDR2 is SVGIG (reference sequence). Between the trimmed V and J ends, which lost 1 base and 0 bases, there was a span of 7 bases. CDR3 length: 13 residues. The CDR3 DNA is TGTGCCTGGAGTGGGGTCGTCTCCTACGAGCAGTACTTC. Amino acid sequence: CAWSGVVSYEQYF.

The CDR3 region is CASSQALAEAVDTQYF. In nucleotides, the CDR3 is TGTGCCAGCAGCCAAGCCCTAGCGGAGGCGGTAGATACGCAGTATTTT. V is TRBV3-1 and J is TRBJ2-3; 7 nucleotides align to TRBD2. Germline V lookup: CDR1 LGHDT, CDR2 YNNKEL (reference sequence). Trimming at V came to 1 base and at J to 5 bases, leaving 9 bases not matched to a gene. There are 16 residues in the CDR3.

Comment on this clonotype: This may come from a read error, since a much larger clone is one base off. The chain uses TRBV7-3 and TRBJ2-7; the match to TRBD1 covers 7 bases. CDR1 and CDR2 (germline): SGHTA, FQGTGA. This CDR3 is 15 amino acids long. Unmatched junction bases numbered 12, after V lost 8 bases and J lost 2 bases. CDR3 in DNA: TGTGCCAGCCGCCTTGCCGGGACAGAACCCTACGAGCAGTACTTC. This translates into CASRLAGTEPYEQYF.

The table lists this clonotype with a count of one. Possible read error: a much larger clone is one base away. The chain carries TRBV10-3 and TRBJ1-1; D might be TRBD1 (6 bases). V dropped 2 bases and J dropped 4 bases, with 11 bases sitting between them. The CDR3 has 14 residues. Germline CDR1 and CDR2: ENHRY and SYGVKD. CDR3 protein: CAISEPRGFTEAFF. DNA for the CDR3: TGTGCCATCAGTGAGCCTAGGGGGTTCACTGAAGCTTTCTTT.

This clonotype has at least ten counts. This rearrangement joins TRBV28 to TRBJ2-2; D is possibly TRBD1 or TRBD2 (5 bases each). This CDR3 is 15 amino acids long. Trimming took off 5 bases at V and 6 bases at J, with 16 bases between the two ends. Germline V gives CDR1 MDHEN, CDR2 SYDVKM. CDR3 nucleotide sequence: TGTGCCAGCAGTCTGGGACCCCCCCCGGCCGGGGAGCTGTTTTTT. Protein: CASSLGPPPAGELFF.

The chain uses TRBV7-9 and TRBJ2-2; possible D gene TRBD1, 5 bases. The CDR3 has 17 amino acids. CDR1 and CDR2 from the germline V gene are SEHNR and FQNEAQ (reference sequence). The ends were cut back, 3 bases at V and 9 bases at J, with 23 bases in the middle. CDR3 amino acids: CASSLDERPAWGWELFF. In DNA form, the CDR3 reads TGTGCCAGCAGCTTGGACGAACGCCCGGCTTGGGGCTGGGAGCTGTTTTTT. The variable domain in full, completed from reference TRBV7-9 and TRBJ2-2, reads DTGVSQNPRHKITKRGQNVTFRCDPISEHNRLYWYRQTLGQGPEFLTYFQNEAQLEKSRLLSDRFSAERPKGSFSTLEIQRTEQGDSAMYLCASSLDERPAWGWELFFGEGSRLTVL.

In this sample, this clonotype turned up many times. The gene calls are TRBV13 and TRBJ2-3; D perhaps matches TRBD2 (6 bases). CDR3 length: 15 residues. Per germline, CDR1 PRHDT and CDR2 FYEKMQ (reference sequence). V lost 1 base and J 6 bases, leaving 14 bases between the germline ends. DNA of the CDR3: TGTGCCAGCAGCTTAGACCGGGGGAGGATTGATACGCAGTATTTT. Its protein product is CASSLDRGRIDTQYF.

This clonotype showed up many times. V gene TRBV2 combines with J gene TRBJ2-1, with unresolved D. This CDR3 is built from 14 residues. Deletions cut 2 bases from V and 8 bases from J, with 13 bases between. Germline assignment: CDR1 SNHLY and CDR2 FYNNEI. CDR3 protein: CASSEMAPADEQFF. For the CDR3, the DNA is TGTGCCAGCAGTGAAATGGCCCCCGCGGATGAGCAGTTCTTC. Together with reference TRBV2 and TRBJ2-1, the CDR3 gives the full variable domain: EPEVTQTPSHQVTQMGQEVILRCVPISNHLYFYWYRQILGQKVEFLVSFYNNEISEKSEIFDDQFSVERPDGSNFTLKIRSTKLEDSAMYFCASSEMAPADEQFFGPGTRLTVL.

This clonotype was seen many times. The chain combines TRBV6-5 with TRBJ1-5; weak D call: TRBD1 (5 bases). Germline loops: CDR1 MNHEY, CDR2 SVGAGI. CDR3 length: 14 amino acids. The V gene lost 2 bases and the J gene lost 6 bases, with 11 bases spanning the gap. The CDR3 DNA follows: TGTGCCAGCAGTTACAACACAGGCACTCAGCCCCAGCATTTT. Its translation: CASSYNTGTQPQHF.

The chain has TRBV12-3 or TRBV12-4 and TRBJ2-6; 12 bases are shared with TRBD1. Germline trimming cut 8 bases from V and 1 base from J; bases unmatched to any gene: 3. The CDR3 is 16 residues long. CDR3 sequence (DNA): TGTGCCAGCCGGGACAGGGGGCTGTCTGGGGCCAACGTCCTGACTTTC. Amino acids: CASRDRGLSGANVLTF.

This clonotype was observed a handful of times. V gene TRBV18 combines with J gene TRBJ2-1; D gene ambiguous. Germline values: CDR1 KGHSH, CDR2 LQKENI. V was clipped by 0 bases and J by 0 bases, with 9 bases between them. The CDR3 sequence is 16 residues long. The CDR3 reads CASSPPVPSSYNEQFF. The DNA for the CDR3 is TGTGCCAGCTCACCACCGGTACCTAGCTCCTACAATGAGCAGTTCTTC.

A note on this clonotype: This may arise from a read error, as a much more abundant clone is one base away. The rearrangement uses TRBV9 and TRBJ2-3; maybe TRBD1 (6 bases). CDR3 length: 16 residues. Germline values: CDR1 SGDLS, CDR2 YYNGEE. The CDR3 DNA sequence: TGTGCCAGCGGCGTAGAGGGCAGGGGTTATGCAGATACGCAGTATTTT. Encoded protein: CASGVEGRGYADTQYF.

The CDR3 DNA follows: TGTGCCATCAGTGGGCCCAATGGGGGACCCGATCAGCCCCAGCATTTT. Amino acid sequence: CAISGPNGGPDQPQHF. The V and J genes are TRBV10-3 and TRBJ1-5, with TRBD1 as a possible D gene (5 bases). Trimming shortened V by 4 bases and J by 5 bases, and 18 bases separated the two germline ends. The CDR3 extends over 16 amino acids. Germline V gene lookup returns CDR1 ENHRY and CDR2 SYGVKD.

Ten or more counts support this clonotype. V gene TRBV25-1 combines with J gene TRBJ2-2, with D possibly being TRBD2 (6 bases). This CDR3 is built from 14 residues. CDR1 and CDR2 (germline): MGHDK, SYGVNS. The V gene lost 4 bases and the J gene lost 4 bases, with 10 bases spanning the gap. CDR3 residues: CASSGGDSTGELFF. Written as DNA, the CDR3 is TGTGCCAGCAGTGGGGGGGATTCCACCGGGGAGCTGTTTTTT.

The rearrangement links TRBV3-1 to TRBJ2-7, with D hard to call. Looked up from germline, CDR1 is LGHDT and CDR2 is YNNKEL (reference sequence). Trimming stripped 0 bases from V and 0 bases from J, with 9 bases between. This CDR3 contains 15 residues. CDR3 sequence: CASSQDLGTSYEQYF. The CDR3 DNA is TGTGCCAGCAGCCAAGATTTGGGCACCTCCTACGAGCAGTACTTC.

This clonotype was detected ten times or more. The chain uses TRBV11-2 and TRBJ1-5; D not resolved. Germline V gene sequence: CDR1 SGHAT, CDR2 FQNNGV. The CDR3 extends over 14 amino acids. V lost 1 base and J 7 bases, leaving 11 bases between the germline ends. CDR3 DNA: TGTGCCAGCAGCTTAGGCAACGCTGGGCAGCCCCAGCATTTT. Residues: CASSLGNAGQPQHF.

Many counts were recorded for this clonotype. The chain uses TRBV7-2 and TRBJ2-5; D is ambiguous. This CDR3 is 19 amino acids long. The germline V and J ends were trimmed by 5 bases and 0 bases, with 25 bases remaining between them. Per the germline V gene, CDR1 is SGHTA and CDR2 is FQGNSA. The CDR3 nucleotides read TGTGCCAGCAGCCTAAAACCACCGATCGTGGAGAAGTACCAAGAGACCCAGTACTTC. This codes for CASSLKPPIVEKYQETQYF.

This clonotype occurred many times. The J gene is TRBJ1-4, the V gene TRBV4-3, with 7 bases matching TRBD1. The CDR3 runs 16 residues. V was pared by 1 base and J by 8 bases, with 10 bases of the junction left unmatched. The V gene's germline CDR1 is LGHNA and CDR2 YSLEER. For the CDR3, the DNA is TGCGCCAGCAGCCAAGGGCCGACCGAGACAGGGGAAAAACTGTTTTTT. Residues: CASSQGPTETGEKLFF.

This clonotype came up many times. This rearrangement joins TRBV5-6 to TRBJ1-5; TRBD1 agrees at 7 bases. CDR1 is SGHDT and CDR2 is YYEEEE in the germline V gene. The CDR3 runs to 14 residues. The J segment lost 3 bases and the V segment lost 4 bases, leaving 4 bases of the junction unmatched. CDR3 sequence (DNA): TGTGCCAGCAGCGCCGGGACAGACAATCAGCCCCAGCATTTT. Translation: CASSAGTDNQPQHF.

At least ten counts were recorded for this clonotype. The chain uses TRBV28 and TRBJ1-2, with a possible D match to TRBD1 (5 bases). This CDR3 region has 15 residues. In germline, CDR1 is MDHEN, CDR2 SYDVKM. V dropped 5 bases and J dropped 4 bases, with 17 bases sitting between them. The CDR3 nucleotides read TGTGCCAGCAGTCCCTACCAGGGTGCGGGCTATGGCTACACCTTC. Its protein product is CASSPYQGAGYGYTF.

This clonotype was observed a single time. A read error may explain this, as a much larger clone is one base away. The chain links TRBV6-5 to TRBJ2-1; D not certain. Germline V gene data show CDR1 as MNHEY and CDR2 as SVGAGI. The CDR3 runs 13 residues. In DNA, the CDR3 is TGTGCCGGCAGTTACTCGCGGACGAATGAGCAGTTCTTC. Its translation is CAGSYSRTNEQFF.

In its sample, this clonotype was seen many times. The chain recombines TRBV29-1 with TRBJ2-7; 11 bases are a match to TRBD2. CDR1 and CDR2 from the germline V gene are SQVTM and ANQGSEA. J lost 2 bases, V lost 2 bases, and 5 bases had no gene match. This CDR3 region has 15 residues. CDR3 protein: CSVELTSGGAYEQYF. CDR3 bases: TGCAGCGTTGAACTCACTAGCGGGGGAGCCTACGAGCAGTACTTC.

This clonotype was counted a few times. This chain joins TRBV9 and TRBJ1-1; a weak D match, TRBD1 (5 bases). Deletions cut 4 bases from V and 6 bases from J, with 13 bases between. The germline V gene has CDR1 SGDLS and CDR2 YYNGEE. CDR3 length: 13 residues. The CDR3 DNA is TGTGCCAGCAGCCCCCGGGACTCTGCTGAAGCTTTCTTT. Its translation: CASSPRDSAEAFF.

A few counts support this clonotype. This chain's CDR3 is CASSPTGYGNQPQHF. Written as DNA, the CDR3 is TGTGCCAGCAGCCCGACGGGTTACGGCAATCAGCCCCAGCATTTT. The V and J genes are TRBV12-3 or TRBV12-4 and TRBJ1-5; unclear D gene. Trimming left V 6 bases short and J 2 bases short, with 14 bases between. CDR3 length: 15 residues.